Listed below are T cell receptor beta chains from one sample, sequenced in a study of blood T cells in healthy people across ages. TCRdb called the 5' RACE reads again in MiXCR, with one record for every CDR3 protein. The sample has almost 550,000 distinct CDR3 sequences, 24% seen once. The data were also submitted as part of a second study, on T cells of mothers and their children.

Sequenced input: blood. Receptor source: a boy aged 10-17 years in good health. Each CDR3 is given with its conserved first and last residue. Each record gives: V gene, clone size, D gene, J gene, CDR3 DNA, CDR3 protein. D genes are given only for firm matches. Rows may omit the clone size; those that give it use once, few, many or a size class.

v_gene: TRBV27; abundance: once; d_gene: -; j_gene: TRBJ2-7; CDR3nt: TGTGCCAGCAGTTTAAAGTGGGAAAGCTCCTACGAGCAGTACTTC; CDR3aa: CASSLKWESSYEQYF
v_gene: TRBV15; abundance: -; d_gene: TRBD2; j_gene: TRBJ2-1; CDR3nt: TGTGCCACCAGCAGGTTCCGACTAGCGGGTCCCAATGAGCAGTTCTTC; CDR3aa: CATSRFRLAGPNEQFF
v_gene: TRBV7-9; abundance: -; d_gene: TRBD2; j_gene: TRBJ2-1; CDR3nt: TGTGCCAGCAGCTTAGCTTTTAGCGGGACCTCCTCCTACAATGAGCAGTTCTTC; CDR3aa: CASSLAFSGTSSYNEQFF
v_gene: TRBV5-1; abundance: -; d_gene: -; j_gene: TRBJ2-4; CDR3nt: TGCGCCAGCAGCTACAGGGGGGGTACACTAGCCAAAAACATTCAGTACTTC; CDR3aa: CASSYRGGTLAKNIQYF
v_gene: TRBV9; abundance: few; d_gene: -; j_gene: TRBJ2-1; CDR3nt: TGTGCCAGCAGCTTTCAAATGAATGAGCAGTTCTTC; CDR3aa: CASSFQMNEQFF
v_gene: TRBV12-3/TRBV12-4; abundance: many; d_gene: -; j_gene: TRBJ2-1; CDR3nt: TGTGCCAGCAGCTTCTCCTACAATGAGCAGTTCTTC; CDR3aa: CASSFSYNEQFF
v_gene: TRBV28; abundance: few; d_gene: TRBD2; j_gene: TRBJ2-7; CDR3nt: TGTGCCAGCAGTCCCGGGACTAGCGGGTACCCTTCCTACGAGCAGTACTTC; CDR3aa: CASSPGTSGYPSYEQYF
v_gene: TRBV12-3/TRBV12-4; abundance: -; d_gene: TRBD1; j_gene: TRBJ2-1; CDR3nt: TGTGCCAGCAGTTCCGCCGGGACAGGAGGTCCGTTCTTC; CDR3aa: CASSSAGTGGPFF
v_gene: TRBV15; abundance: -; d_gene: TRBD2; j_gene: TRBJ2-3; CDR3nt: TGTGCCACCAGCCGGGGACTAGCGGGTATAGATACGCAGTATTTT; CDR3aa: CATSRGLAGIDTQYF
v_gene: TRBV29-1; abundance: -; d_gene: -; j_gene: TRBJ2-1; CDR3nt: TGCAGCGTTGAAGATATTACCCCTAGGGAGCAGTTCTTC; CDR3aa: CSVEDITPREQFF
v_gene: TRBV29-1; abundance: few; d_gene: -; j_gene: TRBJ2-1; CDR3nt: TGCAGCGCCGCTGAGTCCTACAATGAGCAGTTCTTC; CDR3aa: CSAAESYNEQFF
v_gene: TRBV12-3/TRBV12-4; abundance: -; d_gene: TRBD1; j_gene: TRBJ1-1; CDR3nt: TGTGCCAGCAGTTATGACAGGGGCCGCACTGAAGCTTTCTTT; CDR3aa: CASSYDRGRTEAFF
v_gene: TRBV7-9; abundance: few; d_gene: -; j_gene: TRBJ1-2; CDR3nt: TGTGCCAGCAGCTTATCTTGGGAGGAGGGCTATGGCTACACCTTC; CDR3aa: CASSLSWEEGYGYTF
v_gene: TRBV20-1; abundance: -; d_gene: -; j_gene: TRBJ1-2; CDR3nt: TGCAGTGCTCACGTTGAAGGCTACACCTTC; CDR3aa: CSAHVEGYTF
v_gene: TRBV7-2; abundance: few; d_gene: TRBD2; j_gene: TRBJ2-1; CDR3nt: TGTGCCAGCAGAGTGGGGGCTAGCGGGATTAGGGGCAATGAGCAGTTCTTC; CDR3aa: CASRVGASGIRGNEQFF